The 9 T cell receptor beta chains presented below share a single source sample, sequenced in a study of beta chain features in type 1 diabetes. The entirety of the isolated RNA underwent reverse transcription, so expressed TCRB transcripts were sequenced. Sequenced by immunoSEQ multiplex PCR; TCRdb stores in-frame clones only, minus some. The table shows about 370,000 clones, with 9.5% to 10% occurring only once. Study findings and constraints: TCRB CDR3s were moderately but significantly shorter in Type 1 diabetes patients in all four CD4+ subsets.

The antigens for these receptors are not known. The sample consisted of central memory CD4+ T cells from blood. These receptors were taken from a man aged 30 to 45 with type 1 diabetes.

This clone has only a few counts. Relative to the germline gene, one junction end is altered; a read error may explain this. The V call is TRBV5-4, the J call TRBJ2-3, with 13 positions matching TRBD2. CDR3 length: 16 amino acids. From germline, CDR1 is SGHNT and CDR2 YYREEE (reference sequence). This CDR3 reads CASSQLAGGRADTQYF. CDR3 bases: TGCGCCAGCAGCCAACTAGCGGGAGGGCGTGCAGATACGCAGTATTTT.

The chain recombines TRBV28 with TRBJ1-5; perhaps TRBD1 as D (5 bases). Germline V CDR1 and CDR2: MDHEN, SYDVKM. This CDR3 is built from 13 residues. V was cut by 6 bases and J by 3 bases, with 9 bases left in between. The CDR3 bases are TGTGCCAGCAGCTCAGGGACCAATCAGCCCCAGCATTTT. This encodes CASSSGTNQPQHF.

This chain joins TRBV7-2 and TRBJ1-2; D possibly corresponds to TRBD1 (5 bases). The germline gives CDR1 SGHTA, CDR2 FQGNSA. This CDR3 region has 15 residues. Trimming stripped 2 bases from V and 8 bases from J, with 18 bases between. In nucleotides, the CDR3 is TGTGCCAGCAGCTTATCGAGACAGACCGCTAGCGGCTACACCTTC. It translates to CASSLSRQTASGYTF.

This clone was recorded a few times. The chain links TRBV7-6 to TRBJ2-7; 9 bases agree with TRBD1. The trim removed 1 base at V and 3 bases at J, leaving 10 bases unmatched. Germline assignment: CDR1 SGHVS and CDR2 FNYEAQ. The CDR3 spans 17 residues. CDR3 sequence reads: CASSLGGDRVSVYEQYF. The CDR3 DNA reads as TGTGCCAGCAGCTTAGGGGGGGACAGGGTTTCGGTCTACGAGCAGTACTTC.

Details on this clone: One end of the junction fails to match germline, which may point to a read error. The gene calls are TRBV7-9 and TRBJ2-7; D is possibly TRBD1 (5 bases). Germline CDR1 reads SEHNR; CDR2 reads FQNEAQ (reference sequence). This CDR3 has 13 residues. The CDR3 nucleotides are TGTGCTAGCAGCCAGGGATTGCCCTACGAGCAGTACTTC. Protein sequence: CASSQGLPYEQYF.

This clone came up many times. This chain connects TRBV28 to TRBJ2-2; 10 bases fit TRBD2. The ends lost 7 bases at V and 5 bases at J; junction bases unmatched: 10. CDR1 and CDR2 (germline): MDHEN, SYDVKM. The CDR3 has 16 residues. CDR3 DNA sequence: TGTGCCAGCACCTGGTCTAGCGGGAGCGGAACCGGGGAGCTGTTTTTT. It translates to CASTWSSGSGTGELFF.

This clone was observed a handful of times. This chain connects TRBV6-5 to TRBJ2-7, with 7 bases matching TRBD1. In germline, CDR1 is MNHEY, CDR2 SVGAGI. This CDR3 is 14 amino acids long. The V gene end was trimmed by 0 bases and the J gene end by 6 bases; junction bases not matched to a gene: 5. The DNA of the CDR3 is TGTGCCAGCAGTTACTCCGGGACAGAGGCCGAGCAGTACTTC. Protein product: CASSYSGTEAEQYF.

As concerns this clone: This may stem from a read error, because a much larger clone lies one nucleotide away. This chain links TRBV6-7 with TRBJ2-7; D gene ambiguous. Being an ORF, TRBV6-7 has a function that is uncertain. V lost 5 bases, J lost 3 bases, and 5 bases lay in between. The CDR3 has 11 residues. The CDR3 loop is CASSINYEQYF. Written as DNA, the CDR3 is TGTGCCAGCAGTATAAACTACGAGCAGTACTTC.

This clone was found a few times. J is TRBJ2-5 and V is TRBV7-6; 7 bases are shared with TRBD1. The J call may be incorrect, as the DNA end agrees better with TRBJ2-7. The CDR3 consists of 13 residues. CDR1 and CDR2 (germline): SGHVS, FNYEAQ. CDR3 sequence: CASSPNRGYEQYF. Here the CDR3 DNA reads TGTGCCAGCAGCCCAAACAGGGGCTACGAGCAGTACTTC.